A selection of T cell receptor beta chains follows, all from one sample in a study of T-cell reconstitution after alpha-beta-depleted transplantation in children. TCRdb recomputed calls from the PCR reads with MiXCR, one row per CDR3 protein. The sample includes a few hundred thousand distinct CDR3 sequences, roughly 16% seen only once; the top ten take around 30%. Sequences were derived from PBMCs, mostly from graft donor cells, sampled 360 days after TCRalphabeta/CD19-depleted stem cell transplant. Source of these receptors: a boy under two years old who had a stem cell transplant for Wiskott-Aldrich syndrome, so the T cells may come from the graft donor. CDR3s include the opening cysteine and the closing phenylalanine or tryptophan. D genes are given only for firm matches. Clone size appears in some rows only: once, few, many, or a class for an expanded clone.

j_gene | abundance | d_gene | v_gene | CDR3aa | CDR3nt
TRBJ1-5 | NA | NA | TRBV6-2/TRBV6-3 | CASSYALGQPQHF | TGTGCCAGCAGTTACGCCCTGGGGCAGCCCCAGCATTTT
TRBJ2-7 | few | TRBD2 | TRBV20-1 | CSARGGRPKLGKSYEQYF | TGCAGTGCTAGAGGCGGGAGGCCCAAACTGGGGAAATCCTACGAGCAGTACTTC
TRBJ2-1 | many | TRBD2 | TRBV5-1 | CASSVAGSSYNEQFF | TGCGCCAGCAGCGTAGCGGGAAGCTCCTACAATGAGCAGTTCTTC
TRBJ2-1 | few | TRBD2 | TRBV5-1 | CASSLQREYNEQFF | TGCGCCAGCAGCCTACAGCGGGAATACAATGAGCAGTTCTTC
TRBJ2-3 | few | NA | TRBV5-1 | CASSSHLWGRPDTQYF | TGCGCCAGCAGCTCTCATCTATGGGGCAGGCCAGATACGCAGTATTTT
TRBJ2-1 | NA | TRBD2 | TRBV14 | CASSPLAGGYYNEQFF | TGTGCCAGCAGCCCTCTAGCGGGGGGCTACTACAATGAGCAGTTCTTC
TRBJ1-6 | few | TRBD1 | TRBV6-5 | CASSRDRVNSPLHF | TGTGCCAGCAGCCGGGACAGGGTTAATTCACCCCTCCACTTT
TRBJ2-1 | few | TRBD2 | TRBV24-1 | CATSEGGRYYNEQFF | TGTGCCACCAGTGAGGGCGGGAGATATTACAATGAGCAGTTCTTC
TRBJ2-1 | NA | NA | TRBV5-1 | CASSLGGGALYNEQFF | TGCGCCAGCAGCCTGGGCGGAGGGGCGTTATACAATGAGCAGTTCTTC
TRBJ2-2 | few | NA | TRBV18 | CASTPDRLAGELFF | TGTGCCAGCACTCCGGACCGCTTGGCCGGGGAGCTGTTTTTT
TRBJ2-1 | NA | NA | TRBV3-1 | CASSQEVLSPIYNEQFF | TGTGCCAGCAGCCAAGAGGTCCTCTCCCCCATCTACAATGAGCAGTTCTTC
TRBJ2-7 | few | NA | TRBV2 | CASSEMGLTGFGAYEQYF | TGTGCCAGCAGTGAAATGGGATTAACAGGGTTCGGCGCCTACGAGCAGTACTTC
TRBJ2-3 | NA | NA | TRBV18 | CASSPPRLVATTDTQYF | TGTGCCAGCTCACCACCGCGATTAGTAGCGACCACAGATACGCAGTATTTT
TRBJ2-1 | many | TRBD2 | TRBV29-1 | CSAGGRVSFDEQFF | TGCAGCGCAGGCGGGAGAGTCTCTTTCGATGAGCAGTTCTTC
TRBJ1-3 | few | NA | TRBV12-3/TRBV12-4 | CASSFPLSSGNTIYF | TGTGCCAGCAGTTTCCCCTTAAGCTCTGGAAACACCATATATTTT
TRBJ1-5 | few | NA | TRBV20-1 | CSASRSNQPQHF | TGCAGTGCTTCGCGAAGCAATCAGCCCCAGCATTTT
TRBJ1-3 | NA | NA | TRBV7-9 | CASSFGNTIYF | TGTGCCAGCAGCTTCGGAAACACCATATATTTT
TRBJ1-1 | NA | NA | TRBV20-1 | CSASEGNTEAFF | TGCAGTGCTAGTGAGGGGAACACTGAAGCTTTCTTT
TRBJ2-7 | NA | TRBD2 | TRBV24-1 | CATSDLVREGNEQYF | TGTGCCACCAGTGATTTAGTCAGGGAGGGAAACGAGCAGTACTTC
TRBJ2-7 | NA | NA | TRBV3-1 | CASSPRGTPLREQYF | TGTGCCAGCAGTCCTCGGGGGACCCCCTTACGGGAGCAGTACTTC
TRBJ2-4 | NA | TRBD2 | TRBV20-1 | CSATRDSGGHIQYF | TGCAGTGCAACCCGGGATAGCGGGGGGCACATTCAGTACTTC
TRBJ2-1 | many | NA | TRBV5-1 | CASSSPRGARDNEQFF | TGCGCCAGCAGTTCCCCCCGGGGGGCACGGGACAATGAGCAGTTCTTC
TRBJ2-7 | NA | NA | TRBV12-3/TRBV12-4 | CASSPNPSFYEQYF | TGTGCCAGCAGTCCCAACCCCTCATTCTACGAGCAGTACTTC
TRBJ2-1 | few | TRBD2 | TRBV7-2 | CASSRLAGGPNEQFF | TGTGCCAGCAGCAGGCTGGCGGGGGGGCCGAATGAGCAGTTCTTC
TRBJ2-1 | NA | TRBD2 | TRBV4-3 | CASSQEGTTNNEQFF | TGCGCCAGCAGCCAAGAAGGGACTACAAACAATGAGCAGTTCTTC
TRBJ2-4 | NA | NA | TRBV19 | CASSAGTPLAKNIQYF | TGTGCCAGTAGTGCCGGGACACCTCTAGCCAAAAACATTCAGTACTTC
TRBJ1-1 | NA | NA | TRBV4-1 | CASSHGPKRNTEAFF | TGCGCCAGCAGCCACGGACCCAAGAGGAACACTGAAGCTTTCTTT
TRBJ2-1 | few | NA | TRBV19 | CASKMSQWRGLHNEQFF | TGTGCCAGTAAAATGTCCCAGTGGCGGGGCCTCCACAATGAGCAGTTCTTC
TRBJ2-2 | few | NA | TRBV7-2 | CASSRRYRELFF | TGTGCCAGCAGCCGACGATACCGGGAGCTGTTTTTT
TRBJ2-2 | few | NA | TRBV6-2/TRBV6-3 | CASSSLPQRLNTGELFF | TGTGCCAGCAGTTCCCTCCCCCAGCGGCTAAACACCGGGGAGCTGTTTTTT
TRBJ2-5 | NA | NA | TRBV25-1 | CASTDVGGPGGTQYF | TGTGCCAGCACCGATGTGGGGGGGCCAGGGGGGACCCAGTACTTC
TRBJ2-3 | many | NA | TRBV12-3/TRBV12-4 | CASSLRLSTDTQYF | TGTGCCAGCAGTTTAAGACTGAGCACAGATACGCAGTATTTT
TRBJ2-5 | few | TRBD1 | TRBV28 | CASSLSGQGETQYF | TGTGCCAGCAGTTTGTCAGGACAGGGAGAGACCCAGTACTTC
TRBJ2-2 | few | NA | TRBV5-1 | CASSPDQKISGELFF | TGCGCCAGCAGCCCCGATCAAAAGATAAGCGGGGAGCTGTTTTTT
TRBJ2-4 | NA | NA | TRBV29-1 | CSVAEIAKNIQYF | TGCAGCGTTGCAGAGATTGCCAAAAACATTCAGTACTTC
TRBJ1-5 | NA | NA | TRBV12-3/TRBV12-4 | CASSLRRDTVRNQPQHF | TGTGCCAGCAGTTTACGACGGGACACCGTCCGCAATCAGCCCCAGCATTTT
TRBJ2-7 | few | NA | TRBV7-8 | CASSLRDWGYEQYF | TGTGCCAGCAGCTTAAGGGACTGGGGCTACGAGCAGTACTTC
TRBJ2-3 | NA | NA | TRBV19 | CASSIKGDTQYF | TGTGCCAGTAGTATTAAGGGGGATACGCAGTATTTT
TRBJ2-3 | NA | TRBD2 | TRBV20-1 | CSARGPLAGGPYTQYF | TGCAGTGCTAGGGGCCCCCTAGCGGGGGGGCCTTATACGCAGTATTTT
TRBJ2-7 | NA | NA | TRBV24-1 | CATSDSKIRDGGYEQYF | TGTGCCACCAGTGACTCGAAAATCCGGGACGGAGGCTACGAGCAGTACTTC
TRBJ2-3 | NA | NA | TRBV4-3 | CASSRSGFTDTQYF | TGCGCCAGCAGCCGTAGCGGTTTCACAGATACGCAGTATTTT
TRBJ2-1 | NA | TRBD2 | TRBV6-1 | CASRTSGGHYNEQFF | TGTGCCAGCAGGACTAGCGGGGGGCACTACAATGAGCAGTTCTTC
TRBJ2-1 | few | TRBD2 | TRBV11-2 | CASSLRTSGGVSEQFF | TGTGCCAGCAGCCTACGGACTAGCGGGGGGGTAAGTGAGCAGTTCTTC
TRBJ2-1 | NA | TRBD2 | TRBV29-1 | CSVTRRGTNEQFF | TGCAGCGTGACTAGGCGGGGGACGAATGAGCAGTTCTTC
TRBJ2-6 | few | NA | TRBV7-2 | CASSKAVLSGANVLTF | TGTGCCAGCAGCAAAGCCGTGCTCTCTGGGGCCAACGTCCTGACTTTC
TRBJ1-4 | few | NA | TRBV20-1 | CSAKRGGEKLFF | TGCAGTGCTAAGCGAGGCGGGGAAAAACTGTTTTTT
TRBJ2-4 | NA | NA | TRBV3-1 | CASSQISGGNIQYF | TGTGCCAGCAGCCAGATCTCTGGGGGCAACATTCAGTACTTC
TRBJ1-5 | NA | NA | TRBV20-1 | CSASATSNQPQHF | TGCAGTGCTAGTGCAACCAGCAATCAGCCCCAGCATTTT
TRBJ2-3 | NA | TRBD1 | TRBV7-2 | CASSIQGARTDTQYF | TGTGCCAGCAGCATACAGGGGGCGCGGACAGATACGCAGTATTTT
TRBJ2-7 | few | TRBD2 | TRBV10-2 | CASSETTSGGAGYEQYF | TGCGCCAGCAGTGAGACGACTAGCGGGGGGGCCGGCTACGAGCAGTACTTC
TRBJ2-5 | NA | TRBD2 | TRBV15 | CATSRYARGGLLYQETQYF | TGTGCCACCAGCAGATACGCACGGGGGGGCCTCCTGTACCAAGAGACCCAGTACTTC
TRBJ2-7 | few | NA | TRBV7-9 | CASSIGALRTASYEQYF | TGTGCCAGCAGCATAGGGGCCCTCAGGACTGCTTCCTACGAGCAGTACTTC
TRBJ2-3 | NA | NA | TRBV5-1 | CASSPRGPSTDTQYF | TGCGCCAGCAGCCCGAGGGGCCCTAGCACAGATACGCAGTATTTT
TRBJ1-1 | NA | NA | TRBV6-5 | CASSYLRGSTEAFF | TGTGCCAGCAGTTACCTCAGGGGAAGCACTGAAGCTTTCTTT
TRBJ2-2 | many | TRBD1 | TRBV29-1 | CSGGTAGFGELFF | TGCAGCGGGGGGACAGCCGGTTTCGGGGAGCTGTTTTTT
TRBJ2-1 | few | TRBD1 | TRBV29-1 | CSAKDRVYNEQFF | TGCAGCGCTAAGGACAGGGTCTACAATGAGCAGTTCTTC
TRBJ2-5 | few | NA | TRBV20-1 | CSARVLETQYF | TGCAGTGCTAGAGTCTTAGAGACCCAGTACTTC